What follows is one TCR beta chain and its context. This sample stems from a study of T cell repertoires in cytomegalovirus infection. Via MiXCR, TCRdb re-called the reads, giving one row per CDR3 protein. The table includes about 600,000 distinct CDR3 sequences, 24% detected once. This TCR derives from a human donor in good health (CMV status not recorded). Some clones in this sample may be carry-over from other donors' samples. Sequenced: CD8+ T cells from PBMCs.

The DNA of the CDR3 is TGTGCCAGCAGTTACATGCCCCCCAATAGCGCATCCTACAATGAGCAGTTCTTC. This gives the protein CASSYMPPNSASYNEQFF. V is TRBV6-2 or TRBV6-3 and J is TRBJ2-1, with a tentative D call TRBD2 (5 bases). The CDR3 loop spans 18 amino acids. Trimming left V 2 bases short and J 1 base short, with 18 bases between. Germline lookup yields CDR1 MNHEY and CDR2 SVGEGT.